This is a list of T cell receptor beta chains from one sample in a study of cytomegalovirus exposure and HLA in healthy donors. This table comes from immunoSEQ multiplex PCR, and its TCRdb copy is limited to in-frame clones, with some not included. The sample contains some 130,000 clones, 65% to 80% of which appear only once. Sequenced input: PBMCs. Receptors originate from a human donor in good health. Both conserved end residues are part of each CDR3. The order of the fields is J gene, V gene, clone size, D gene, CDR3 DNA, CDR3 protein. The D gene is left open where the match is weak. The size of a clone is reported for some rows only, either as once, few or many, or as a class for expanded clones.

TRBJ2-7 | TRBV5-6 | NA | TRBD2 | TGTGCCAGCAGCCGGGGGACTAGGGACGAGCAGTACTTC | CASSRGTRDEQYF
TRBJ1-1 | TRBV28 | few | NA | TGTGCCAGCAGTTTAGGAGGGCAACTTGGTGAAGCTTTCTTT | CASSLGGQLGEAFF
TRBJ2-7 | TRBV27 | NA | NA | TGTGCCAGCAGTTTAAGGAGTCGGGGTTCGGACGAGCAGTACTTC | CASSLRSRGSDEQYF
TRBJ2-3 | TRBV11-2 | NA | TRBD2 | TGTGCCAGCAGCTTACGCGGGAGTGAGACAGATACGCAGTATTTT | CASSLRGSETDTQYF
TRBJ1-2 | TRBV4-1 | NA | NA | TGCGCCAGCAGCCAAGATAACGGGAACTATGGCTACACCTTC | CASSQDNGNYGYTF
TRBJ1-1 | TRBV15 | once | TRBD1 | TGTGCCACCAGCAGAGGACAGGGGAACACTGAAGCTTTCTTT | CATSRGQGNTEAFF
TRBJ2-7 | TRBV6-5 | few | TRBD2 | TGTGCCAGCAGTTACTCGCCTAGCGGGTATACCTACGAGCAGTACTTC | CASSYSPSGYTYEQYF
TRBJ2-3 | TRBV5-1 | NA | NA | TGCGCCAGCAGCGGAAGACTAGGGGGCACAGATACGCAGTATTTT | CASSGRLGGTDTQYF
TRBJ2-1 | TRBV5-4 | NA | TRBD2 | TGTGCCAGCAGCTTGGGAGGGGCTAGCGGCTACAATGAGCAGTTCTTC | CASSLGGASGYNEQFF
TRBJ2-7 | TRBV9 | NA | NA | TGTGCCAGCAGCGCAGGGTACGAGCAGTACTTC | CASSAGYEQYF
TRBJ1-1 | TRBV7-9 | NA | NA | TGTGCCAGCAGCCCGACAAGCACTGAAGCTTTCTTT | CASSPTSTEAFF
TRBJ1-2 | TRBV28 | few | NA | TGTGCCGCGGGGGGGGCAGGAGGCTACACCTTC | CAAGGAGGYTF
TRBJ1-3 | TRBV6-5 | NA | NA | TGTGCCAGCAGTTACGCGGGATCCGCTGGAAACACCATATATTTT | CASSYAGSAGNTIYF
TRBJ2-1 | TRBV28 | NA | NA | TGTGCCAGCATCCGGGACTCCGTCCAGGGTGAGCAGTTCTTC | CASIRDSVQGEQFF
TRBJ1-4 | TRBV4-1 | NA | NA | TGCGCCAGCAGCCAACCTACAGAGGGGCGGGGGGAAAAACTGTTTTTT | CASSQPTEGRGEKLFF